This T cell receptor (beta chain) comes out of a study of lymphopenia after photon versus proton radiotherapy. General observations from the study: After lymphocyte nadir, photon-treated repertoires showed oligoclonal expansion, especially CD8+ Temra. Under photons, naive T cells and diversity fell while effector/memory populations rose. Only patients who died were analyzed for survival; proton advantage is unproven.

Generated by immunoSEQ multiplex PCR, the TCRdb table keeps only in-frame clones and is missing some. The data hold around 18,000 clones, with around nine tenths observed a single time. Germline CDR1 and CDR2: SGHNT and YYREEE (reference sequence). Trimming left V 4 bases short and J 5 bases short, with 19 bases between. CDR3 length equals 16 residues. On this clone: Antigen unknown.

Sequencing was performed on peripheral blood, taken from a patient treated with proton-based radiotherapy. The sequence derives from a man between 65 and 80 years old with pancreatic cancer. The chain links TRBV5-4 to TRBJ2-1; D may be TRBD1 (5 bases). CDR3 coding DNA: TGTGCCAGCAGCCCATTAGTTGGGGCCCCCAACAATGAGCAGTTCTTC. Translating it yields CASSPLVGAPNNEQFF. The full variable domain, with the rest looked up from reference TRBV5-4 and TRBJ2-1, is ETGVTQSPTHLIKTRGQQVTLRCSSQSGHNTVSWYQQALGQGPQFIFQYYREEENGRGNFPPRFSGLQFPNYSSELNVNALELDDSALYLCASSPLVGAPNNEQFFGPGTRLTVL.